The clone carrying this T cell receptor beta chain was counted once. Its antigen remains unknown. TCRdb reprocessed the reads with MiXCR, giving one entry per CDR3 protein. The sample contains 830,000 or so distinct CDR3 sequences, 32% of which appear only once. The entry originates in a study of T cell repertoires in cytomegalovirus infection. For the study at large: The authors relied on CMV epitopes, both recently identified HLA-C-restricted and well-studied HLA-B-restricted. Carrying CMV and the relevant HLA type showed in public TCR beta signatures. General observations from the study: The response measured ex vivo was dominated by TCR beta clonotypes (HLA-C-restricted and CMV-specific). Frequencies of public TCR beta families were cumulated, and this identified carriers of CMV plus the relevant HLA.

This TCR derives from a human donor in good health (CMV status not recorded). Some clones in this sample may be carry-over from other donors' samples. The sample consisted of cultured CD8+ T cells from PBMCs, taken from culture after CMV antigen stimulation.

The CDR3 DNA reads as TGTGCCAGCAGCTACCGACCTCATAATTCACCCCTCCACTTT. Encoded protein: CASSYRPHNSPLHF. V and J are TRBV13 and TRBJ1-6; unclear D gene. Trimming stripped 4 bases from V and 5 bases from J, with 9 bases between. Germline V CDR1 and CDR2: PRHDT, FYEKMQ (reference sequence). This CDR3 is built from 14 residues.